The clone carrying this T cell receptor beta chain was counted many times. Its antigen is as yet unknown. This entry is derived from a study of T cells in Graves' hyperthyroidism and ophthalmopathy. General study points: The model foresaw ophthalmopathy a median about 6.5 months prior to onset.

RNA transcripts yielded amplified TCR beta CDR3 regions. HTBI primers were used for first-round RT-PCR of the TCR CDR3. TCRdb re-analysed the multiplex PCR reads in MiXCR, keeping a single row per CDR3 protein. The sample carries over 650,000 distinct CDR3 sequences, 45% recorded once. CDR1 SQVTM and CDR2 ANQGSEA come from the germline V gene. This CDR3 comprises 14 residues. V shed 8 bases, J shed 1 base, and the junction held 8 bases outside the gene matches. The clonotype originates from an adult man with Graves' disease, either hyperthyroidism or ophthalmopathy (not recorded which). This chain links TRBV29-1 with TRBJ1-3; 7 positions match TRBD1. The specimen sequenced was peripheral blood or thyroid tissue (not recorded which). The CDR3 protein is CSITTGVSGNTIYF. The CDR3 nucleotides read TGCAGCATCACCACAGGGGTTTCTGGAAACACCATATATTTT.